This T cell receptor beta chain was documented in a study of vaccination and CD4 T cells after COVID-19. Noted treatment: approximately 11-day PBMC culture with coronavirus spike peptide pools or control peptides (ViraFEST assay). Dates of positive PCR ran from March to December 2020, before US Alpha, Beta and Delta variants. Researchers used the Oncomine TCR Beta short-read assay to sequence DNA from cultured CD4+ T cells. TCRdb analysed the PCR reads with MiXCR anew, one entry per CDR3 protein. This sample has about 20,000 distinct CDR3 sequences, with approximately 26% found just once. The CDR3 loop spans 15 amino acids. With 4 bases removed from V and 4 bases from J, the gap between germline ends came to 19 bases. Germline V gene lookup returns CDR1 SQVTM and CDR2 ANQGSEA. On this clonotype: The antigen remains unidentified.

Sample: cultured CD4+ T cells from blood. This clonotype was obtained from a human donor with COVID-19. The chain combines TRBV29-1 with TRBJ2-5; a possible D gene is TRBD1 (6 bases). The DNA of the CDR3 is TGCAGCGTTGCTATGACACCGGGACAAGCAGAGACCCAGTACTTC. Translated, it gives CSVAMTPGQAETQYF.